These 20 T cell receptor beta chains came from one sample sequenced in a study of blood T cell repertoires in COVID-19. Generated by immunoSEQ multiplex PCR, the TCRdb table keeps only in-frame clones and is missing some. This table holds about 200,000 clones, 70% to 90% found once. The source material was peripheral blood. These receptor sequences come from a human donor in a cohort sampled during active COVID-19.

This clone showed up just a few times. The V call is TRBV6-1, the J call TRBJ1-2; possibly TRBD1 for D (6 bases). Germline CDR1 reads MNHNS; CDR2 reads SASEGT. The ends were cut back, 0 bases at V and 4 bases at J, with 12 bases in the middle. This CDR3 is built from 15 residues. As DNA, the CDR3 is TGTGCCAGCAGTGAAGCCGGACAGCCAATCTATGGCTACACCTTC. Translating it yields CASSEAGQPIYGYTF.

The chain uses TRBV18 and TRBJ2-2; D may be TRBD1 (6 bases). The CDR3 runs 15 residues. V was pared by 2 bases and J by 7 bases, with 14 bases between. Germline V lookup: CDR1 KGHSH, CDR2 LQKENI. CDR3 protein: CASSPANRVHGELFF. In DNA form, the CDR3 reads TGTGCCAGCTCACCAGCTAACAGGGTCCACGGGGAGCTGTTTTTT.

This clone was detected only a few times. V is TRBV11-2 and J is TRBJ1-5; D gene ambiguous. From germline, CDR1 is SGHAT and CDR2 FQNNGV. Trimming took 6 bases from V and 2 from J, leaving 20 bases between them. This CDR3 comprises 17 residues. In DNA, the CDR3 is TGTGCCAGCAGGCCAAGAAAAAGGGCGGGAGGCAATCAGCCCCAGCATTTT. Translation: CASRPRKRAGGNQPQHF.

The chain employs TRBV27 and TRBJ1-3, with D possibly being TRBD1 (5 bases). Germline V CDR1 and CDR2: MNHEY, SMNVEV (reference sequence). Trimming pared 2 bases from V and 4 bases from J, leaving 12 bases between. This CDR3 is 15 amino acids long. DNA of the CDR3: TGTGCCAGCAGTTTAGGGAGGGGTAGGGGAAACACCATATATTTT. Translating gives CASSLGRGRGNTIYF.

This clone appeared once. J is TRBJ2-5 and V is TRBV7-9; 7 nucleotides line up with TRBD1. With 5 bases clipped from V and 2 bases from J, the junction kept 8 bases outside the gene matches. This CDR3 comprises 15 residues. Germline V lookup: CDR1 SEHNR, CDR2 FQNEAQ (reference sequence). The CDR3 protein is CASSLRDRLQETQYF. Here the CDR3 DNA reads TGTGCCAGCAGCCTCCGGGACAGACTACAAGAGACCCAGTACTTC.

A remark on this clone: One end of the junction varies from germline; a read error may be responsible. V and J are TRBV7-7 and TRBJ2-5, with 7 bases that match TRBD2. This CDR3 region has 16 residues. The germline V gene has CDR1 SSHAT and CDR2 FNYEAQ (reference sequence). The DNA for the CDR3 is TGTGCTAGCAGCTTGGGGGGGACCCTGCGTATTTGGACCCAGTACTTC. Residues: CASSLGGTLRIWTQYF. The full variable domain, in which reference TRBV7-7 and TRBJ2-5 provide the parts outside the CDR3, is GAGVSQSPRYKVTKRGQDVTLRCDPISSHATLYWYQQALGQGPEFLTYFNYEAQPDKSGLPSDRFSAERPEGSISTLTIQRTEQRDSAMYRCASSLGGTLRIWTQYFGPGTRLLVL.

This rearrangement joins TRBV2 to TRBJ2-1; TRBD2 agrees at 15 bases. Germline-derived CDR1 and CDR2 are SNHLY and FYNNEI. The CDR3 has 19 residues. V was clipped by 3 bases and J by 2 bases; unmatched bases: 8. CDR3 loop: CASSEGSGLAGGTYNEQFF. Written as DNA, the CDR3 is TGTGCCAGCAGTGAGGGCTCTGGACTAGCGGGAGGGACCTACAATGAGCAGTTCTTC.

This clone was seen once. The CDR3 reads CASSSGLAGVGETQYF. As DNA, the CDR3 is TGTGCCAGCAGCTCAGGACTAGCGGGGGTCGGAGAGACCCAGTACTTC. The chain uses TRBV11-2 and TRBJ2-5, with 13 bases fitting TRBD2. Germline values: CDR1 SGHAT, CDR2 FQNNGV. The CDR3 loop spans 16 amino acids. V shed 4 bases, J shed 4 bases, and the junction held 6 bases outside the gene matches.

The chain is built from TRBV24-1 and TRBJ2-1; tentative D call: TRBD1 (5 bases). CDR1 is KGHDR, CDR2 SFDVKD, per germline. The CDR3 extends over 16 amino acids. Trimming stripped 3 bases from V and 6 bases from J, with 17 bases between. CDR3 bases: TGTGCCACCAGTGATCCGTGGGGCACAGCCATCAATGAGCAGTTCTTC. It specifies CATSDPWGTAINEQFF.

Only one count was recorded for this clone. This chain links TRBV27 with TRBJ2-3; 7 bases are a match to TRBD2. There are 16 residues in the CDR3. V lost 6 bases and J lost 2; bases outside the gene matches: 11. Germline V gene lookup returns CDR1 MNHEY and CDR2 SMNVEV (reference sequence). The CDR3 reads CASSAKRDYLTDTQYF. The DNA of the CDR3 is TGTGCCAGCAGCGCTAAACGGGACTACCTCACAGATACGCAGTATTTT.

In this sample, this clone turned up a few times. The chain is built from TRBV29-1 and TRBJ1-2; 7 nucleotides match TRBD1. Germline V lookup: CDR1 SQVTM, CDR2 ANQGSEA. The CDR3 totals 12 residues. Germline trimming cut 6 bases from V and 4 bases from J; bases unmatched to any gene: 5. CDR3 protein: CSVLTGIYGYTF. CDR3 nucleotide sequence: TGCAGCGTCTTGACAGGGATCTATGGCTACACCTTC.

This chain links TRBV27 with TRBJ2-1, with D perhaps matching TRBD1 (5 bases). V was trimmed by 2 bases and J by 5 bases, leaving 13 bases between them. CDR3 length: 15 amino acids. Germline assignment: CDR1 MNHEY and CDR2 SMNVEV (reference sequence). The CDR3 region is CASSLIVLGHNEQFF. For the CDR3, the DNA is TGTGCCAGCAGTTTAATCGTATTGGGGCACAATGAGCAGTTCTTC.

J is TRBJ2-5 and V is TRBV7-9; 11 bases are a match to TRBD1. V was clipped by 5 bases and J by 4 bases; unmatched bases: 6. The CDR3 covers 15 residues. CDR1 and CDR2 from the germline V gene are SEHNR and FQNEAQ (reference sequence). CDR3 coding DNA: TGTGCCAGCAGCATTGGGACAGGGGGAAGAGAGACCCAGTACTTC. Translating gives CASSIGTGGRETQYF.

V usage is TRBV7-6 and J usage is TRBJ1-2; a possible D gene is TRBD1 (6 bases). Germline V gene lookup returns CDR1 SGHVS and CDR2 FNYEAQ. The V gene lost 5 bases and the J gene lost 0 bases, with 13 bases spanning the gap. This CDR3 is 15 amino acids long. The CDR3 DNA is TGTGCCAGCAGCGGAGGCAGGGGTTCTAACTATGGCTACACCTTC. As protein: CASSGGRGSNYGYTF. The whole variable domain, remainder taken from reference TRBV7-6 and TRBJ1-2, is GAGVSQSPRYKVTKRGQDVALRCDPISGHVSLYWYRQALGQGPEFLTYFNYEAQQDKSGLPNDRFSAERPEGSISTLTIQRTEQRDSAMYRCASSGGRGSNYGYTFGSGTRLTVV.

Points on this clone: The sample contains more than one DNA sequence encoding this CDR3. The CDR3 is CATSPRGDTQYF. Written as DNA, the CDR3 is TGTGCCACCAGCCCCAGGGGAGATACGCAGTATTTT. The chain is built from TRBV15 and TRBJ2-3; TRBD1 might be the D (6 bases). The V end lost 5 bases, the J end lost 5 bases, and 8 bases lay between the germline ends. This CDR3 is built from 12 residues. Germline loops: CDR1 LNHNV, CDR2 YYDKDF (reference sequence).

The chain uses TRBV5-1 and TRBJ1-1; 10 bases match TRBD1. Germline trimming cut 1 base from V and 4 bases from J; bases unmatched to any gene: 10. Looked up from germline, CDR1 is SGHRS and CDR2 is YFSETQ. The CDR3 sequence is 17 residues long. The CDR3 sequence is CASSLQPPGQGSTEAFF. The CDR3 DNA sequence: TGCGCCAGCAGCTTGCAGCCACCGGGACAGGGGTCCACTGAAGCTTTCTTT.

This clone came up a few times. The chain uses TRBV6-2 or TRBV6-3 and TRBJ2-3, with 7 bases matching TRBD2. The J segment lost 1 base and the V segment lost 5 bases, leaving 6 bases of the junction unmatched. CDR3 length equals 15 residues. Germline V lookup: CDR1 MNHEY, CDR2 SVGEGT. The CDR3 coding sequence is TGTGCCAGCAGTAGTGGGAGGGCCGGCACAGATACGCAGTATTTT. This gives the protein CASSSGRAGTDTQYF.

This clone appeared a single time. This rearrangement joins TRBV6-5 to TRBJ1-2; D perhaps matches TRBD1 (5 bases). The CDR3 loop spans 14 amino acids. Germline lookup yields CDR1 MNHEY and CDR2 SVGAGI. Trimming took off 6 bases at V and 1 base at J, with 12 bases between the two ends. CDR3 region: CASSLGGHNYGYTF. CDR3 sequence (DNA): TGTGCCAGCAGCCTGGGCGGACATAACTATGGCTACACCTTC.

The chain recombines TRBV25-1 with TRBJ2-2; 7 bases line up with TRBD2. CDR1 and CDR2 (germline): MGHDK, SYGVNS. The V gene end was trimmed by 3 bases and the J gene end by 7 bases; junction bases not matched to a gene: 11. The CDR3 sequence is 16 residues long. CDR3 in amino acids: CASSDQRDYFSGELFF. The CDR3 DNA reads TGTGCCAGCAGTGACCAACGGGACTATTTTAGCGGGGAGCTGTTTTTT.

The genes are TRBV6-5 and TRBJ1-6; D may be TRBD1 (6 bases). The CDR3 is made up of 14 amino acids. From germline, CDR1 is MNHEY and CDR2 SVGAGI. V lost 4 bases, J lost 5 bases, and 9 bases lay in between. This CDR3 reads CASSLQGNNSPLHF. CDR3 DNA: TGTGCCAGCAGTTTACAGGGTAATAATTCACCCCTCCACTTT.